This TCR beta chain was obtained from a study of cytomegalovirus exposure and HLA in healthy donors. The V gene's germline CDR1 is LGHNT and CDR2 FRNRAP. V lost 3 bases, J lost 8 bases, and 13 bases lay in between. The CDR3 is 14 amino acids. The table came from immunoSEQ multiplex PCR; TCRdb's copy has only in-frame clones and leaves some out. The top ten hold less than 3.5% of the sample, which has some 140,000 clones, 85% to 90% seen once. Only one count was recorded for this clone. The receptor was isolated from a man aged 18 to 29 in good health and CMV-seronegative. Sequenced material: PBMCs. V is TRBV12-5 and J is TRBJ1-4, with TRBD1 as a possible D gene (6 bases). CDR3 sequence: CASGLSGVREKLFF. Written as DNA, the CDR3 is TGTGCTAGTGGTTTATCAGGGGTGAGGGAAAAACTGTTTTTT.